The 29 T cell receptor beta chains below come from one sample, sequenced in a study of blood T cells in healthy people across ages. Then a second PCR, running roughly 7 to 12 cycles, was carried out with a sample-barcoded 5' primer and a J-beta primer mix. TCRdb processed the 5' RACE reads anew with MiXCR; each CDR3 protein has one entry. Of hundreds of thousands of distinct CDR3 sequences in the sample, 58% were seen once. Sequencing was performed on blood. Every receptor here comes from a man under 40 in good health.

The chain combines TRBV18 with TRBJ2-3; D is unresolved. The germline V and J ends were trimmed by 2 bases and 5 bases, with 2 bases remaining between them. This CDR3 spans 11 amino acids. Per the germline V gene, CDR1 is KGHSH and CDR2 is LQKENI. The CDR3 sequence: CASSPKDTQYF. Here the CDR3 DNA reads TGTGCCAGCTCACCAAAAGATACGCAGTATTTT.

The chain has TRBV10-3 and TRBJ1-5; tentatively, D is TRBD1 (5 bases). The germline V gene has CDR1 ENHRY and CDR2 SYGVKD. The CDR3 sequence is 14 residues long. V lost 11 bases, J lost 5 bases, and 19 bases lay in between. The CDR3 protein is CAFRSGDGDQPQHF. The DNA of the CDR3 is TGTGCCTTCCGGTCCGGGGACGGAGATCAGCCCCAGCATTTT.

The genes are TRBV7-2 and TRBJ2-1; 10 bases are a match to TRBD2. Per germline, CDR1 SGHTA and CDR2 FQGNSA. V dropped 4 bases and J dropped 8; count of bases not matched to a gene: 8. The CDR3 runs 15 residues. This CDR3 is CASSSASGSFYEQFF. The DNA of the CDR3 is TGTGCCAGCAGCTCCGCTAGCGGGAGTTTCTATGAGCAGTTCTTC.

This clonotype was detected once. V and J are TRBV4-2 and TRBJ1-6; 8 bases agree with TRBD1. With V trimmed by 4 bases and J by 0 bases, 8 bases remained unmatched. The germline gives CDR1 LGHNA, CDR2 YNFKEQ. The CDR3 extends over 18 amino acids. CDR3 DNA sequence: TGTGCCAGCAGCCCTCGAACAGGGGGTAACTCCTATAATTCACCCCTCCACTTT. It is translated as CASSPRTGGNSYNSPLHF.

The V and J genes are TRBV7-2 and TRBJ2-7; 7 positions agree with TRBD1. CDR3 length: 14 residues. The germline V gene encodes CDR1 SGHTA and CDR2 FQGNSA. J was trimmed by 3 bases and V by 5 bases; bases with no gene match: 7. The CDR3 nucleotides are TGTGCCAGCAGCCCTGACAGGGCGCTCTACGAGCAGTACTTC. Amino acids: CASSPDRALYEQYF.

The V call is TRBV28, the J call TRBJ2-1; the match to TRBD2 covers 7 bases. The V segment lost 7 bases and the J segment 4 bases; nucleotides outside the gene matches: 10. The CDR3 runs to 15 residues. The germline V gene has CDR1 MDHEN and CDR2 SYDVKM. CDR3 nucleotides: TGTGCCAGCATCGAGACCACGGGGGGATACAATGAGCAGTTCTTC. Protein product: CASIETTGGYNEQFF.

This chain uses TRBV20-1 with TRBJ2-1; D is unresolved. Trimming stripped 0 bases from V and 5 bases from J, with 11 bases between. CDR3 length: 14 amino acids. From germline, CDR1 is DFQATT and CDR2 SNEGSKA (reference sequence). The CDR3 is CSAREQRGNNEQFF. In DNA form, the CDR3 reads TGCAGTGCTAGAGAACAGAGAGGAAACAATGAGCAGTTCTTC.

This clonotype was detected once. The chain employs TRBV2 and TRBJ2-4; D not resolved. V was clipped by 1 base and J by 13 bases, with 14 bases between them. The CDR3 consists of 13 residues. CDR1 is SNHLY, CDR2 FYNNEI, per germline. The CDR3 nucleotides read TGTGCCAGCAGTGAAGTCATGGTCCACGGGCAGTACTTC. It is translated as CASSEVMVHGQYF.

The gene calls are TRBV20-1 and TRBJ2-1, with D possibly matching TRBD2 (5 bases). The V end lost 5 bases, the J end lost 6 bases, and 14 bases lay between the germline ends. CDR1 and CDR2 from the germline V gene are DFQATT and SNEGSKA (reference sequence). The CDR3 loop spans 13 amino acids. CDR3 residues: CSAALAGLNEQFF. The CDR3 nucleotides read TGCAGTGCTGCCTTGGCGGGCCTCAATGAGCAGTTCTTC.

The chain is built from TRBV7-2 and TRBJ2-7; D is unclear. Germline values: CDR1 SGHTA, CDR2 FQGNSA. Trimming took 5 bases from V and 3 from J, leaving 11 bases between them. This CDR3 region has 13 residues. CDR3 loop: CASSPFIGYEQYF. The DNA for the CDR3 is TGTGCCAGCAGCCCCTTTATCGGCTACGAGCAGTACTTC.

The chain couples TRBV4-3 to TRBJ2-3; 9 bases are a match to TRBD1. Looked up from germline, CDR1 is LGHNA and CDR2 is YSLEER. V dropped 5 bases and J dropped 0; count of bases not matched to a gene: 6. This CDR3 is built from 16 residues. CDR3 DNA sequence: TGCGCCAGCAGCTACCGGACAGGGGCTAGCACAGATACGCAGTATTTT. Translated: CASSYRTGASTDTQYF.

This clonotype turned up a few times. The CDR3 loop reads CASNLGITGLDIQYF. Here the CDR3 DNA reads TGTGCCAGCAACCTGGGGATCACAGGGTTGGACATTCAGTACTTC. This chain uses TRBV6-6 with TRBJ2-4; D is possibly TRBD1 (6 bases). Germline assignment: CDR1 MNHNY and CDR2 SVGAGI (reference sequence). V lost 7 bases and J 8 bases, leaving 21 bases between the germline ends. The CDR3 length is 15 residues.

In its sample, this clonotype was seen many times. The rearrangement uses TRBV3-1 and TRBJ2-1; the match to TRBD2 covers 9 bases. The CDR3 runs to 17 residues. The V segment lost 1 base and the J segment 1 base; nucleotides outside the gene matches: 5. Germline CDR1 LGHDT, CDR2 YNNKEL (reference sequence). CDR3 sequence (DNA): TGTGCCAGCAGCCAAGCCCCTAGCGGGACTTCCTACAATGAGCAGTTCTTC. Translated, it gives CASSQAPSGTSYNEQFF.

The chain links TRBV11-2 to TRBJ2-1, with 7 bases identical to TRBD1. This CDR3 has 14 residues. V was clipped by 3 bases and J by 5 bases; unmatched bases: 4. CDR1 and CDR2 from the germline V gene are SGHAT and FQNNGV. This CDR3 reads CASSFGTVDNEQFF. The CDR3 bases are TGTGCCAGCAGCTTCGGGACAGTTGACAATGAGCAGTTCTTC. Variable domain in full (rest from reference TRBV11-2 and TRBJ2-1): EAGVAQSPRYKIIEKRQSVAFWCNPISGHATLYWYQQILGQGPKLLIQFQNNGVVDDSQLPKDRFSAERLKGVDSTLKIQPAKLEDSAVYLCASSFGTVDNEQFFGPGTRLTVL.

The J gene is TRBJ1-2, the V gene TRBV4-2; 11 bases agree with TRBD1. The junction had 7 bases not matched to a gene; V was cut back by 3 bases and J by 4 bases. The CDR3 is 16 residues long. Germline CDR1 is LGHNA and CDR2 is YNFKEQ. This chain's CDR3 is CASSHLGTGGSYGYTF. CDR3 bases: TGTGCCAGCAGCCACCTCGGGACAGGGGGAAGCTATGGCTACACCTTC.

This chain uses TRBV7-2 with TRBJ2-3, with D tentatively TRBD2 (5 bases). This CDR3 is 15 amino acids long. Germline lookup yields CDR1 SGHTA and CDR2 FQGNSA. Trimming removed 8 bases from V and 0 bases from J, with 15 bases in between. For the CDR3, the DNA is TGTGCCAGCTCCGCCGGGGTTTTTAGCACAGATACGCAGTATTTT. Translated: CASSAGVFSTDTQYF.

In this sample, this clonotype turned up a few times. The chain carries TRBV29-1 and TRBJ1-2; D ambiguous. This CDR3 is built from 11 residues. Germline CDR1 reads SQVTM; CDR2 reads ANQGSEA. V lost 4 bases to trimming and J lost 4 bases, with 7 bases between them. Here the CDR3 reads CSVAGFYGYTF. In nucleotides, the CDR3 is TGCAGCGTTGCGGGGTTCTATGGCTACACCTTC.

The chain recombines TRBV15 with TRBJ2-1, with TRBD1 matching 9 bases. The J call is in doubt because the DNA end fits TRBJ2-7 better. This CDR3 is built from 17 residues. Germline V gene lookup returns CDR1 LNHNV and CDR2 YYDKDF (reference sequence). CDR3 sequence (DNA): TGTGCCACCAGCAGAGATAGGGACAGGGTTCCGCCCTACGAGCAGTACTTC. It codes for CATSRDRDRVPPYEQYF.

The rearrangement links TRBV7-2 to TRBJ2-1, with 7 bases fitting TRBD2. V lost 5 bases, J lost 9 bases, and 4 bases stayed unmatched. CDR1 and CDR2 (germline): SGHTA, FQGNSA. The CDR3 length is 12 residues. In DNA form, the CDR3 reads TGTGCCAGCAGCCCCCAGCGGGGTGAGCAGTTCTTC. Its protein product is CASSPQRGEQFF. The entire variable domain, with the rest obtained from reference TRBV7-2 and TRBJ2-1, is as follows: GAGVSQSPSNKVTEKGKDVELRCDPISGHTALYWYRQSLGQGLEFLIYFQGNSAPDKSGLPSDRFSAERTGGSVSTLTIQRTQQEDSAVYLCASSPQRGEQFFGPGTRLTVL.

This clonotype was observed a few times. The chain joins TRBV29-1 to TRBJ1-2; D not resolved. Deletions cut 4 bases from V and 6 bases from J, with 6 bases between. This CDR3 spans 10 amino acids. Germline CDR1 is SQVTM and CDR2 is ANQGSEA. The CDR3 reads CSVAVHGYTF. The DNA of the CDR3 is TGCAGCGTTGCGGTGCATGGCTACACCTTC.

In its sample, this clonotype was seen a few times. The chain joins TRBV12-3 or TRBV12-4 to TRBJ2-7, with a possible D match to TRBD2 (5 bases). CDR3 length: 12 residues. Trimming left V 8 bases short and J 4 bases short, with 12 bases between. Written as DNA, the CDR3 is TGTGCCAGCGCCGGGGAAGGGTACGAGCAGTACTTC. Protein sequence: CASAGEGYEQYF.

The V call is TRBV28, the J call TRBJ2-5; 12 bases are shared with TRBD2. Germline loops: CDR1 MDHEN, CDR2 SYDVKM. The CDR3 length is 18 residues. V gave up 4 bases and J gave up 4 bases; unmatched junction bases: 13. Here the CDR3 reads CASSYPGTSGLLGETQYF. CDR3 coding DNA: TGTGCCAGCAGTTACCCCGGGACTAGCGGGCTCCTGGGAGAGACCCAGTACTTC.

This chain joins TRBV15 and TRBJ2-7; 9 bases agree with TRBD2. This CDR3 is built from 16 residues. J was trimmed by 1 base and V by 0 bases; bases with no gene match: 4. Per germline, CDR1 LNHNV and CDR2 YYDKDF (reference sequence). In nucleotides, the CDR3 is TGTGCCACCAGCAGAGATCTGACTAGCGGATCCTACGAGCAGTACTTC. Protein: CATSRDLTSGSYEQYF.

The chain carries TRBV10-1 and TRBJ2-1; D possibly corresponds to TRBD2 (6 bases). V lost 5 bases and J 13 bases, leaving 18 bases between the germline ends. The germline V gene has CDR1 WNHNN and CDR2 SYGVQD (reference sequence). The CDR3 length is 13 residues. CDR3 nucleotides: TGCGCCAGCAGTCGGAGCGGGCCGGCCCCCCAGTTCTTC. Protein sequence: CASSRSGPAPQFF.

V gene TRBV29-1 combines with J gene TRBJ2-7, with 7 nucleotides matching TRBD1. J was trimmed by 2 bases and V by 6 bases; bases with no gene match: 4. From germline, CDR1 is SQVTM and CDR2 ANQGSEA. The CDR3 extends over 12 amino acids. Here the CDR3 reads CSVGQVPYEQYF. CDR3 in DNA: TGCAGCGTCGGACAGGTCCCCTACGAGCAGTACTTC.

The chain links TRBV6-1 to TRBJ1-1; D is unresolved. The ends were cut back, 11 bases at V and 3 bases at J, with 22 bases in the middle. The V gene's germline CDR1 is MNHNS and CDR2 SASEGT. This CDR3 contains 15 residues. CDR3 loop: CADRGDGVLYTEAFF. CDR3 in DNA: TGTGCCGATAGAGGAGACGGAGTGTTGTACACTGAAGCTTTCTTT.

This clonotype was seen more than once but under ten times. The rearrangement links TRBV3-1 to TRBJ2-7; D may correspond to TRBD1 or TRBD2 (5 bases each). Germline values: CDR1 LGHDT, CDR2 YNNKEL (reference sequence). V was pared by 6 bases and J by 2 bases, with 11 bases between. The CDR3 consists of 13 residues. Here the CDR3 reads CASSRDGPYEQYF. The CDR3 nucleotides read TGTGCCAGCAGTCGGGACGGTCCCTACGAGCAGTACTTC.

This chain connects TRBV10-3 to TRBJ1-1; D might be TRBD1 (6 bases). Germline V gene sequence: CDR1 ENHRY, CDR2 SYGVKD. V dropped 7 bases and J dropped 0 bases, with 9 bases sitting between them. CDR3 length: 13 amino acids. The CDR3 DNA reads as TGTGCCATCACCCAGGGGATGAACACTGAAGCTTTCTTT. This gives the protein CAITQGMNTEAFF.

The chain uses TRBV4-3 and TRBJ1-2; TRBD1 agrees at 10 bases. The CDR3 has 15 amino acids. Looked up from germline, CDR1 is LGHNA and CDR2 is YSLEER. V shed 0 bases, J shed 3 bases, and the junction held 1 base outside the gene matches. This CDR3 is CASSQEDRGDYGYTF. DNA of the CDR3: TGCGCCAGCAGCCAAGAGGACAGGGGGGACTATGGCTACACCTTC.